Only a few counts were recorded for the clone carrying this T cell receptor beta chain. Its antigen is unidentified. TCRdb reprocessed the 5' RACE reads with MiXCR, giving one entry per CDR3 protein. The sample holds about 220,000 distinct CDR3 sequences, approximately 6.7% seen once. This CDR3 region has 14 residues. Per the germline V gene, CDR1 is KGHSH and CDR2 is LQKENI. The germline V and J ends were trimmed by 2 bases and 3 bases, with 7 bases remaining between them. This sample stems from a study of T cells after yellow fever vaccination. Findings and caveats of the study: At 95% to 98% for CD4 and approximately 88% for CD8, most primary-vaccination clones showed up again after the booster.

The chain couples TRBV18 to TRBJ2-2; D not certain. The origin of this receptor is a man younger than 45 who received the YFV17D yellow fever vaccine. Here the sequenced sample was CD4+ T cells sorted from PBMCs, taken on the day of the yellow fever booster vaccination. CDR3 sequence: CASSPIRDTGELFF. As DNA, the CDR3 is TGTGCCAGCTCACCAATCCGGGACACCGGGGAGCTGTTTTTT.